This entry lists 5 T cell receptor beta chains sequenced from one sample in a study of shared clonotypes between healthy human individuals. The method was immunoSEQ multiplex PCR; TCRdb's version includes in-frame clones alone and lacks a portion of them. The profile covers about 2.2 million clones, with around 95% appearing a single time and approximately 1.7% taken by the ten largest. Terminally differentiated effector memory CD45RA+ cells were excluded from the naive CD8 cells, which were CD45RO-negative and positively selected for CCR7. The sequencing input was naive CD8+ T cells from PBMCs. These receptors came from a young man in good health. Some clones in this sample may be carry-over from other donors' samples.

This chain connects TRBV5-6 to TRBJ2-7; D is perhaps TRBD1 (5 bases). Germline V gene lookup returns CDR1 SGHDT and CDR2 YYEEEE. This CDR3 is built from 14 residues. The germline V and J ends were trimmed by 4 bases and 4 bases, with 15 bases remaining between them. This CDR3 reads CASSPGAHLYEQYF. The CDR3 DNA is TGTGCCAGCAGCCCTGGGGCCCATCTATACGAGCAGTACTTC.

V is TRBV7-8 and J is TRBJ2-7; 7 nucleotides line up with TRBD2. Germline values: CDR1 SGHVS, CDR2 FQNEAQ. The CDR3 extends over 15 amino acids. The V segment lost 1 base and the J segment 4 bases; nucleotides outside the gene matches: 7. CDR3 region: CASSLGAGGSYEQYF. The CDR3 DNA reads as TGTGCCAGCAGCTTAGGGGCTGGCGGGAGTTACGAGCAGTACTTC.

The V and J genes are TRBV7-9 and TRBJ2-1; possibly TRBD1 for D (5 bases). The CDR3 sequence is 13 residues long. V was clipped by 6 bases and J by 8 bases, with 14 bases between them. Germline CDR1 and CDR2: SEHNR and FQNEAQ (reference sequence). The CDR3 sequence: CASRQVAMDEQFF. The CDR3 nucleotides read TGTGCCAGCAGACAGGTCGCTATGGATGAGCAGTTCTTC.

V is TRBV6-6 and J is TRBJ2-7; weak D call: TRBD1 (6 bases). CDR3 length: 14 residues. Trimming removed 2 bases at V and 6 bases at J, with 14 bases between. Germline CDR1 and CDR2: MNHNY and SVGAGI (reference sequence). The DNA for the CDR3 is TGTGCCAGCAGTTACGAGGGGGTTAGGGGCGAGCAGTACTTC. This translates into CASSYEGVRGEQYF.

The rearrangement uses TRBV4-3 and TRBJ1-2, with D unclear. V lost 4 bases and J lost 2, with 11 bases in between. The CDR3 length is 14 residues. Germline CDR1 LGHNA, CDR2 YSLEER. This CDR3 reads CASSPSRGNYGYTF. CDR3 coding DNA: TGCGCCAGCAGCCCATCCCGCGGGAACTATGGCTACACCTTC.